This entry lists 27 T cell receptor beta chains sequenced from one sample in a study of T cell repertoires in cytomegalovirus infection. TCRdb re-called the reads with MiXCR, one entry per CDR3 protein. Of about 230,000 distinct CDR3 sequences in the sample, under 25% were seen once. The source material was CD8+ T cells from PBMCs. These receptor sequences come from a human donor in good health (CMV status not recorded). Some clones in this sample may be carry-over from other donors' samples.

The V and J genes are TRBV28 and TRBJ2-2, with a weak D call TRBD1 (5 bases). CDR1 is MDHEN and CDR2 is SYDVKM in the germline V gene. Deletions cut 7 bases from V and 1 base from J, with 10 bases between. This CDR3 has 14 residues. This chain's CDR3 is CASTGPRNTGELFF. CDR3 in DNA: TGTGCCAGCACAGGGCCCAGGAACACCGGGGAGCTGTTTTTT.

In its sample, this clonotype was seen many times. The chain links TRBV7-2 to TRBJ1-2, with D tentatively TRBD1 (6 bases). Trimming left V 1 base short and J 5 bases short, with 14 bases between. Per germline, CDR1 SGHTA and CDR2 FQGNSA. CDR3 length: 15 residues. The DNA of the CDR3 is TGTGCCAGCAGCTTAGATGCAGGGGAAGGGTATGGCTACACCTTC. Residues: CASSLDAGEGYGYTF.

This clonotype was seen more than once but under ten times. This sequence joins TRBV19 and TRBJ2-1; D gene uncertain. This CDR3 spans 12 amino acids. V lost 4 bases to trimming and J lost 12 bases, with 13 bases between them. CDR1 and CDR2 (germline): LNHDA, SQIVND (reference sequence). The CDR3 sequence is CASSRDNIRQFF. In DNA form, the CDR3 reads TGTGCCAGTAGTAGGGATAATATACGGCAGTTCTTC.

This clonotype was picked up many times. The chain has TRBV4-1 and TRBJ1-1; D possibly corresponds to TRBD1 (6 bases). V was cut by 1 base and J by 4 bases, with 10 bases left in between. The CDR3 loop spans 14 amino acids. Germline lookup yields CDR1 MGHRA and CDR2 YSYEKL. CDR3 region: CASSQGTGRTEAFF. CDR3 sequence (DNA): TGCGCCAGCAGCCAAGGTACAGGGCGCACTGAAGCTTTCTTT.

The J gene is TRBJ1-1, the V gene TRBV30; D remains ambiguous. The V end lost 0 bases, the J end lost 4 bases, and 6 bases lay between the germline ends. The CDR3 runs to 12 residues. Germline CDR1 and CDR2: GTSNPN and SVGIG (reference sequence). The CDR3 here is CAWSVLTTEAFF. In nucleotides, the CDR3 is TGTGCCTGGAGTGTCTTGACCACTGAAGCTTTCTTT.

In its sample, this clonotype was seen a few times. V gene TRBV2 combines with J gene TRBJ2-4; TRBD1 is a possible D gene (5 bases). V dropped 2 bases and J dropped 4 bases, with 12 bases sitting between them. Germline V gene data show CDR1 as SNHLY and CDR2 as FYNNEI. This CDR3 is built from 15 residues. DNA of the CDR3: TGTGCCAGCAGTGAAAGGGCAGGGCCTAAAAACATTCAGTACTTC. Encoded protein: CASSERAGPKNIQYF.

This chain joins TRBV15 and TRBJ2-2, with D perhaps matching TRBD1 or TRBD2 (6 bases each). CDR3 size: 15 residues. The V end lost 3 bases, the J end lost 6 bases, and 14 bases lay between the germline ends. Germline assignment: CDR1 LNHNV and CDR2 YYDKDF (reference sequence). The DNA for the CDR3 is TGTGCCACCAGCAGTCCGGAGGGGGTATCCGGGGAGCTGTTTTTT. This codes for CATSSPEGVSGELFF.

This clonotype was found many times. The CDR3 nucleotides are TGTGCCAGCAGCCCTAACCGTGGCCCTAGCACAGATACGCAGTATTTT. Translation gives CASSPNRGPSTDTQYF. The chain recombines TRBV7-9 with TRBJ2-3; D not resolved. CDR3 size: 16 residues. V was trimmed by 5 bases and J by 0 bases, leaving 15 bases between them. Germline CDR1 reads SEHNR; CDR2 reads FQNEAQ (reference sequence).

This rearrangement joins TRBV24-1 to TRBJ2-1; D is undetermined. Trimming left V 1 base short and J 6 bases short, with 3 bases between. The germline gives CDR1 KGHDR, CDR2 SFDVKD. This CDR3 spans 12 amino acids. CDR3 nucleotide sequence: TGTGCCACCAGTGATTTCGTCAATGAGCAGTTCTTC. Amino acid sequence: CATSDFVNEQFF.

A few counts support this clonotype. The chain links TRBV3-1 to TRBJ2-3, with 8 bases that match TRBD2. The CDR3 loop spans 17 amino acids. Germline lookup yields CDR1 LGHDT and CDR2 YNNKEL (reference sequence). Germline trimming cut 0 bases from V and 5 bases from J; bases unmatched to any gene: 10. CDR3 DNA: TGTGCCAGCAGCCAAGACCTAGCGGGTCCCCCTGGAGATACGCAGTATTTT. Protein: CASSQDLAGPPGDTQYF.

CDR3 DNA: TGTGCCACCAGCGCCCGGGACGGCTATGGCTACACCTTC. This codes for CATSARDGYGYTF. This chain connects TRBV15 to TRBJ1-2, with D possibly TRBD1 on 5 matching bases. Per the germline V gene, CDR1 is LNHNV and CDR2 is YYDKDF (reference sequence). CDR3 size: 13 residues. V was pared by 5 bases and J by 4 bases, with 11 bases between.

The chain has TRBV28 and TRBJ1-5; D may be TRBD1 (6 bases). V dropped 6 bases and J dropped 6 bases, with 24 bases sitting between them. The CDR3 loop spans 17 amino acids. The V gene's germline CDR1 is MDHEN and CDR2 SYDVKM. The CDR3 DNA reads TGTGCCAGCAGGCAAGAAAGGGGAGGGGGTTTTAGTCAGCCCCAGCATTTT. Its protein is CASRQERGGGFSQPQHF. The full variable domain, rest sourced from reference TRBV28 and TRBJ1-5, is DVKVTQSSRYLVKRTGEKVFLECVQDMDHENMFWYRQDPGLGLRLIYFSYDVKMKEKGDIPEGYSVSREKKERFSLILESASTNQTSMYLCASRQERGGGFSQPQHFGDGTRLSIL.

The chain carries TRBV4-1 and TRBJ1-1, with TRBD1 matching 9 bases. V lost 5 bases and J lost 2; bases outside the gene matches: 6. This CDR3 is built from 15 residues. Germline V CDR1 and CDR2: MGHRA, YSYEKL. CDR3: CASSSHTGGNTEAFF. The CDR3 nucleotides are TGCGCCAGCAGCTCCCACACAGGGGGCAACACTGAAGCTTTCTTT.

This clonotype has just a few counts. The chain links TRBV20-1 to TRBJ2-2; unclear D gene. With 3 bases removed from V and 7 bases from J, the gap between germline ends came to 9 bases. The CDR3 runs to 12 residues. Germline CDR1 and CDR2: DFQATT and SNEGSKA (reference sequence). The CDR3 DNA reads TGCAGTGCTAGCCCCGGCGGCGGGGAGCTGTTTTTT. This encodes CSASPGGGELFF.

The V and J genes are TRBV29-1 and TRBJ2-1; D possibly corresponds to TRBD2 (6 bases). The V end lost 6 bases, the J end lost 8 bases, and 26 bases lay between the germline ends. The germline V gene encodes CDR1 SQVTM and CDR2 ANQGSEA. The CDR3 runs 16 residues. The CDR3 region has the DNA TGCAGCGTGGAGCGTCTCGGGAGATCGGTGGGGGATGAGCAGTTCTTC. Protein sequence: CSVERLGRSVGDEQFF.

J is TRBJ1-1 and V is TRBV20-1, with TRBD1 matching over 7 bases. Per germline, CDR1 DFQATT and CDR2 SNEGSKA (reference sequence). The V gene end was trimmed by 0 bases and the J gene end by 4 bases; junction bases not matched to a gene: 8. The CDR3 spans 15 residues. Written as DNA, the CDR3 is TGCAGTGCTAGAGACCGTGACAGGGAAATCACTGAAGCTTTCTTT. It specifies CSARDRDREITEAFF.

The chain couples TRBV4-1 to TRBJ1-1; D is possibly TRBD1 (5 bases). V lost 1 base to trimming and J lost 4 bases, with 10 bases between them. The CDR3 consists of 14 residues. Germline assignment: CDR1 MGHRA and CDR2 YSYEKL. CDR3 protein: CASSQVGQITEAFF. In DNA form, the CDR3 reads TGCGCCAGCAGCCAAGTAGGACAAATCACTGAAGCTTTCTTT.

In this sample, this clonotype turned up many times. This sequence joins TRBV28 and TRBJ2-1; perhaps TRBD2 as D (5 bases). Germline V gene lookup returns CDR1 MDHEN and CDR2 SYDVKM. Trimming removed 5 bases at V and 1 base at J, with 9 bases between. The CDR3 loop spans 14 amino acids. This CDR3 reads CASSISGSYNEQFF. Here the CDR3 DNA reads TGTGCCAGCAGTATAAGCGGATCCTACAATGAGCAGTTCTTC. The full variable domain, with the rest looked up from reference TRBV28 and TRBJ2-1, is DVKVTQSSRYLVKRTGEKVFLECVQDMDHENMFWYRQDPGLGLRLIYFSYDVKMKEKGDIPEGYSVSREKKERFSLILESASTNQTSMYLCASSISGSYNEQFFGPGTRLTVL.

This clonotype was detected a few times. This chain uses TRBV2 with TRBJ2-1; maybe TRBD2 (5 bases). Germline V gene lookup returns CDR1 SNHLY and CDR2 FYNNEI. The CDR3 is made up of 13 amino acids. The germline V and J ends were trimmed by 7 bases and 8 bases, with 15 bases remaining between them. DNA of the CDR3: TGTGCCAGCAAACAACGGGATCTCCATGAGCAGTTCTTC. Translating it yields CASKQRDLHEQFF.

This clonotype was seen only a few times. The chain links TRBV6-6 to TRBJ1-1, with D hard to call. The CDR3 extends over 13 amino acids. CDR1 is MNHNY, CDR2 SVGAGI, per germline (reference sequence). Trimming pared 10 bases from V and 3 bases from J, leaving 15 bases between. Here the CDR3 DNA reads TGTGCCACGTCGTGGCGGGTCGACACTGAAGCTTTCTTT. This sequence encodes CATSWRVDTEAFF.

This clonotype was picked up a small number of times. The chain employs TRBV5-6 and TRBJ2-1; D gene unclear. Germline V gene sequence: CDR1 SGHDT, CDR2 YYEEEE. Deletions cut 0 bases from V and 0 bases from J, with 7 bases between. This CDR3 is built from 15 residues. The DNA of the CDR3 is TGTGCCAGCAGCTTGGGCGATAACTCCTACAATGAGCAGTTCTTC. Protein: CASSLGDNSYNEQFF.

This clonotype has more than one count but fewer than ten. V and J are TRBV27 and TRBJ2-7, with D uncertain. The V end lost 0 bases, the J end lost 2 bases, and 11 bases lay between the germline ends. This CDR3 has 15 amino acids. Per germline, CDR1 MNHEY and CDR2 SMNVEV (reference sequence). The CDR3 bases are TGTGCCAGCAGTTTATCGATCGGCAGAACCTACGAGCAGTACTTC. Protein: CASSLSIGRTYEQYF.

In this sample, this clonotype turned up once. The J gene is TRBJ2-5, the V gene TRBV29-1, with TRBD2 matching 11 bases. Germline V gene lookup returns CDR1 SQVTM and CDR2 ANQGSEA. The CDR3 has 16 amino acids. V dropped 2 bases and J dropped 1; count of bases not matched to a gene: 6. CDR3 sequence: CSVEFSTSGVQETQYF. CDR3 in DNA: TGCAGCGTTGAATTCTCGACTAGCGGGGTCCAAGAGACCCAGTACTTC.

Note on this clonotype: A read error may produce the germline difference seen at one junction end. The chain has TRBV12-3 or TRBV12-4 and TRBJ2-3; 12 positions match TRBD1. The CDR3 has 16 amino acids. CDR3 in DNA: TGTACCAGCAGTTTAGCCGGGACAGGGGGCGAAGATACGCAGTATTTT. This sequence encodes CTSSLAGTGGEDTQYF.

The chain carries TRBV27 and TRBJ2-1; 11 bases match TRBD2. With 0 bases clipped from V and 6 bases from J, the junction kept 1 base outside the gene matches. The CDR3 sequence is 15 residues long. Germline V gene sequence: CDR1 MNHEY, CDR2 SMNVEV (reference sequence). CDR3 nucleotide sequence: TGTGCCAGCAGTTTATCCCTAGCGGGGGGCAATGAGCAGTTCTTC. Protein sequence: CASSLSLAGGNEQFF.

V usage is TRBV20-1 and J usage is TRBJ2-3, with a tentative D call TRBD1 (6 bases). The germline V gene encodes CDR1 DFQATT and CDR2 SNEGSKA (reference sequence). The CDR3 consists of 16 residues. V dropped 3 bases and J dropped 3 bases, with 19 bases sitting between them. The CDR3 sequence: CSARGAGTVRTDTQYF. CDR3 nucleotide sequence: TGCAGTGCTAGGGGGGCCGGGACGGTTCGGACAGATACGCAGTATTTT.

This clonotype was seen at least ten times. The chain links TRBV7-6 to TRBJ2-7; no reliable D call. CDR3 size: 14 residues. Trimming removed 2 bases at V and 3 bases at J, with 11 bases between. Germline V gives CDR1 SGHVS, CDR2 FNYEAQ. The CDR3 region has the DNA TGTGCCAGCAGCTTATTCGGGCCCGACTACGAGCAGTACTTC. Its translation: CASSLFGPDYEQYF.